Listed here are 21 T cell receptor beta chains from one sample, sequenced in a study of blood T cell repertoires in COVID-19. Sequenced by immunoSEQ multiplex PCR; TCRdb stores in-frame clones only, minus some. The sample has about 160,000 clones; 82% are singletons. The sample comprised peripheral blood. The receptor set was obtained from a human donor with acute or convalescent COVID-19. The donor label of this sample is uncertain.

The V gene is TRBV7-3, the J gene TRBJ1-5; 8 bases match TRBD1. From germline, CDR1 is SGHTA and CDR2 FQGTGA. The V gene end was trimmed by 5 bases and the J gene end by 3 bases; junction bases not matched to a gene: 3. This CDR3 has 14 amino acids. The CDR3 region has the DNA TGTGCCAGCAGCCGGACAGGGAACAATCAGCCCCAGCATTTT. Its protein product is CASSRTGNNQPQHF.

The chain recombines TRBV5-1 with TRBJ2-1; 7 bases align to TRBD1. This CDR3 is built from 14 residues. Germline V lookup: CDR1 SGHRS, CDR2 YFSETQ. V lost 0 bases and J lost 6; bases outside the gene matches: 3. Here the CDR3 reads CASSLDRGVNEQFF. CDR3 nucleotide sequence: TGCGCCAGCAGCTTGGACAGGGGAGTCAATGAGCAGTTCTTC.

The V call is TRBV2, the J call TRBJ2-7, with D possibly matching TRBD1 (6 bases). The ends were cut back, 6 bases at V and 1 base at J, with 16 bases in the middle. The CDR3 sequence is 15 residues long. From germline, CDR1 is SNHLY and CDR2 FYNNEI. DNA of the CDR3: TGTGCCAGCAGCGCCGGCACAGGGCGTTCCTACGAGCAGTACTTC. It is translated as CASSAGTGRSYEQYF.

This chain uses TRBV20-1 with TRBJ1-2; TRBD1 might be the D (6 bases). The germline V and J ends were trimmed by 3 bases and 3 bases, with 11 bases remaining between them. The length of the CDR3 is 13 residues. The germline V gene encodes CDR1 DFQATT and CDR2 SNEGSKA (reference sequence). The CDR3 sequence is CSASQTGYYGYTF. The CDR3 coding sequence is TGCAGTGCTAGTCAAACAGGGTACTATGGCTACACCTTC.

V is TRBV5-4 and J is TRBJ2-1, with TRBD2 matching 8 bases. The ends lost 1 base at V and 7 bases at J; junction bases unmatched: 7. The CDR3 is 15 amino acids. Germline CDR1 reads SGHNT; CDR2 reads YYREEE (reference sequence). The CDR3 loop reads CASSLKRGGWNEQFF. CDR3 coding DNA: TGTGCCAGCAGCTTGAAACGGGGGGGCTGGAATGAGCAGTTCTTC.

The chain couples TRBV19 to TRBJ1-5; tentative D call: TRBD1 (6 bases). Germline assignment: CDR1 LNHDA and CDR2 SQIVND (reference sequence). Trimming stripped 3 bases from V and 5 bases from J, with 14 bases between. This CDR3 region has 15 residues. The DNA for the CDR3 is TGTGCCAGTAGTATTCCCAGGGGTGTGGATCAGCCCCAGCATTTT. It yields the protein CASSIPRGVDQPQHF.

The chain combines TRBV18 with TRBJ1-1; D perhaps matches TRBD1 (5 bases). The germline V and J ends were trimmed by 3 bases and 1 base, with 12 bases remaining between them. Germline V gene sequence: CDR1 KGHSH, CDR2 LQKENI. This CDR3 comprises 15 residues. CDR3 sequence (DNA): TGTGCCAGCTCACCCCGACAGCTTCAGAACACTGAAGCTTTCTTT. Translation: CASSPRQLQNTEAFF.

The rearrangement uses TRBV4-1 and TRBJ2-7; 11 positions match TRBD1. This CDR3 is built from 15 residues. V was clipped by 4 bases and J by 3 bases; unmatched bases: 5. Looked up from germline, CDR1 is MGHRA and CDR2 is YSYEKL. The CDR3 sequence: CASSPGQGANYEQYF. The CDR3 DNA is TGCGCCAGCAGCCCTGGACAGGGGGCAAACTACGAGCAGTACTTC.

The chain joins TRBV12-5 to TRBJ2-5; possibly TRBD1 for D (5 bases). The J call is in doubt because the DNA end fits TRBJ2-7 better. This CDR3 comprises 13 residues. The germline V gene has CDR1 LGHNT and CDR2 FRNRAP. As DNA, the CDR3 is TGTGCTAGTGGTTTCGGCAGGGCCTACGAGCAGTACTTC. Residues: CASGFGRAYEQYF.

This clone was counted a single time. The chain recombines TRBV5-5 with TRBJ1-2; perhaps TRBD1 as D (5 bases). Germline V lookup: CDR1 SGHKS, CDR2 YYEKEE (reference sequence). Trimming left V 0 bases short and J 3 bases short, with 9 bases between. The CDR3 totals 14 residues. The CDR3 region is CASSLVLRDYGYTF. CDR3 DNA: TGTGCCAGCAGCTTGGTTCTCAGGGACTATGGCTACACCTTC. Variable domain in full (rest from reference TRBV5-5 and TRBJ1-2): DAGVTQSPTHLIKTRGQQVTLRCSPISGHKSVSWYQQVLGQGPQFIFQYYEKEERGRGNFPDRFSARQFPNYSSELNVNALLLGDSALYLCASSLVLRDYGYTFGSGTRLTVV.

The chain recombines TRBV28 with TRBJ2-5; tentatively, D is TRBD1 (6 bases). V gave up 2 bases and J gave up 2 bases, with 12 bases separating them. The CDR3 consists of 15 residues. Germline V gene lookup returns CDR1 MDHEN and CDR2 SYDVKM. CDR3 protein: CASSLIGQSQETQYF. CDR3 nucleotides: TGTGCCAGCAGTTTAATTGGACAGTCTCAAGAGACCCAGTACTTC.

This chain connects TRBV30 to TRBJ2-3, with 9 bases lining up with TRBD2. The J segment lost 0 bases and the V segment lost 5 bases, leaving 6 bases of the junction unmatched. The CDR3 contains 15 residues. CDR1 and CDR2 (germline): GTSNPN, SVGIG (reference sequence). The CDR3 nucleotides read TGTGCCTGGTCCTTAGCGGGGGCTAGCACAGATACGCAGTATTTT. It is translated as CAWSLAGASTDTQYF.

J is TRBJ1-5 and V is TRBV29-1; TRBD1 matches 7 bases. Germline V gene lookup returns CDR1 SQVTM and CDR2 ANQGSEA. This CDR3 region has 13 residues. The J segment lost 7 bases and the V segment lost 6 bases, leaving 9 bases of the junction unmatched. This chain's CDR3 is CSVRQGVGQPQHF. The CDR3, as DNA: TGCAGCGTGAGGCAGGGGGTAGGACAGCCCCAGCATTTT. The whole variable domain, filled in from reference TRBV29-1 and TRBJ1-5, reads SAVISQKPSRDICQRGTSLTIQCQVDSQVTMMFWYRQQPGQSLTLIATANQGSEATYESGFVIDKFPISRPNLTFSTLTVSNMSPEDSSIYLCSVRQGVGQPQHFGDGTRLSIL.

This clone was counted a few times. At one of its ends the junction is not consistent with the germline gene, which may arise from a read error. The chain has TRBV7-7 and TRBJ2-2; D might be TRBD1 (7 bases). The CDR3 totals 14 residues. The germline V gene has CDR1 SSHAT and CDR2 FNYEAQ (reference sequence). The CDR3, as DNA: TGTGCTAGCAGCTCCACAGGGGAGGTCGGGGAGCTGTTTTTT. Translated: CASSSTGEVGELFF.

This clone was observed a few times. This rearrangement joins TRBV18 to TRBJ1-6; no firm D call. CDR1 is KGHSH, CDR2 LQKENI, per germline. The CDR3 is 14 amino acids. V dropped 4 bases and J dropped 4 bases, with 8 bases sitting between them. The CDR3 sequence is CASSLQPYNSPLHF. As DNA, the CDR3 is TGTGCCAGCTCACTACAACCTTATAATTCACCCCTCCACTTT.

The chain recombines TRBV7-9 with TRBJ2-7, with TRBD2 matching 9 bases. Germline trimming cut 0 bases from V and 2 bases from J; bases unmatched to any gene: 11. This CDR3 has 18 amino acids. Looked up from germline, CDR1 is SEHNR and CDR2 is FQNEAQ (reference sequence). This CDR3 is CASSLAVGAGGSPYEQYF. The CDR3 DNA follows: TGTGCCAGCAGCTTAGCGGTTGGAGCGGGGGGTTCCCCCTACGAGCAGTACTTC.

The chain employs TRBV30 and TRBJ2-1; TRBD1 might be the D (5 bases). CDR1 and CDR2 (germline): GTSNPN, SVGIG (reference sequence). Deletions cut 2 bases from V and 4 bases from J, with 15 bases between. This CDR3 comprises 15 residues. The CDR3 here is CAWSLRGRRYNEQFF. DNA for the CDR3: TGTGCCTGGAGTCTTAGGGGCAGGCGATACAATGAGCAGTTCTTC.

This clone showed up just a few times. This sequence joins TRBV5-5 and TRBJ2-7; 10 nucleotides align to TRBD1. Germline V lookup: CDR1 SGHKS, CDR2 YYEKEE (reference sequence). The CDR3 loop spans 14 amino acids. J gave up 5 bases and V 4 bases, and 6 bases lay outside the gene matches. The CDR3 sequence: CASSVTGGFNEQYF. The CDR3 DNA reads TGTGCCAGCAGCGTGACAGGGGGCTTTAACGAGCAGTACTTC.

The V and J genes are TRBV6-5 and TRBJ1-4, with no clear D. V lost 6 bases and J lost 3, with 14 bases in between. The CDR3 loop spans 15 amino acids. Germline lookup yields CDR1 MNHEY and CDR2 SVGAGI. The DNA for the CDR3 is TGTGCCAGCAGGATGACGGTCAGGCCTAATGAAAAACTGTTTTTT. This gives the protein CASRMTVRPNEKLFF.

The rearrangement uses TRBV19 and TRBJ1-2, with 10 bases identical to TRBD1. The ends lost 3 bases at V and 4 bases at J; junction bases unmatched: 2. Per germline, CDR1 LNHDA and CDR2 SQIVND (reference sequence). The CDR3 has 14 amino acids. For the CDR3, the DNA is TGTGCCAGTAGTATGCGGGACAGGGGCTATGGCTACACCTTC. Translation: CASSMRDRGYGYTF.

The chain employs TRBV11-2 and TRBJ1-5; 8 bases are shared with TRBD1. CDR1 and CDR2 from the germline V gene are SGHAT and FQNNGV. The length of the CDR3 is 16 residues. V trimming: 4 bases; J trimming: 6 bases; junction bases outside the gene matches: 11. CDR3 in DNA: TGTGCCAGCAGCTCCCGTTCGGACAGGGTTGGTCAGCCCCAGCATTTT. Protein sequence: CASSSRSDRVGQPQHF.